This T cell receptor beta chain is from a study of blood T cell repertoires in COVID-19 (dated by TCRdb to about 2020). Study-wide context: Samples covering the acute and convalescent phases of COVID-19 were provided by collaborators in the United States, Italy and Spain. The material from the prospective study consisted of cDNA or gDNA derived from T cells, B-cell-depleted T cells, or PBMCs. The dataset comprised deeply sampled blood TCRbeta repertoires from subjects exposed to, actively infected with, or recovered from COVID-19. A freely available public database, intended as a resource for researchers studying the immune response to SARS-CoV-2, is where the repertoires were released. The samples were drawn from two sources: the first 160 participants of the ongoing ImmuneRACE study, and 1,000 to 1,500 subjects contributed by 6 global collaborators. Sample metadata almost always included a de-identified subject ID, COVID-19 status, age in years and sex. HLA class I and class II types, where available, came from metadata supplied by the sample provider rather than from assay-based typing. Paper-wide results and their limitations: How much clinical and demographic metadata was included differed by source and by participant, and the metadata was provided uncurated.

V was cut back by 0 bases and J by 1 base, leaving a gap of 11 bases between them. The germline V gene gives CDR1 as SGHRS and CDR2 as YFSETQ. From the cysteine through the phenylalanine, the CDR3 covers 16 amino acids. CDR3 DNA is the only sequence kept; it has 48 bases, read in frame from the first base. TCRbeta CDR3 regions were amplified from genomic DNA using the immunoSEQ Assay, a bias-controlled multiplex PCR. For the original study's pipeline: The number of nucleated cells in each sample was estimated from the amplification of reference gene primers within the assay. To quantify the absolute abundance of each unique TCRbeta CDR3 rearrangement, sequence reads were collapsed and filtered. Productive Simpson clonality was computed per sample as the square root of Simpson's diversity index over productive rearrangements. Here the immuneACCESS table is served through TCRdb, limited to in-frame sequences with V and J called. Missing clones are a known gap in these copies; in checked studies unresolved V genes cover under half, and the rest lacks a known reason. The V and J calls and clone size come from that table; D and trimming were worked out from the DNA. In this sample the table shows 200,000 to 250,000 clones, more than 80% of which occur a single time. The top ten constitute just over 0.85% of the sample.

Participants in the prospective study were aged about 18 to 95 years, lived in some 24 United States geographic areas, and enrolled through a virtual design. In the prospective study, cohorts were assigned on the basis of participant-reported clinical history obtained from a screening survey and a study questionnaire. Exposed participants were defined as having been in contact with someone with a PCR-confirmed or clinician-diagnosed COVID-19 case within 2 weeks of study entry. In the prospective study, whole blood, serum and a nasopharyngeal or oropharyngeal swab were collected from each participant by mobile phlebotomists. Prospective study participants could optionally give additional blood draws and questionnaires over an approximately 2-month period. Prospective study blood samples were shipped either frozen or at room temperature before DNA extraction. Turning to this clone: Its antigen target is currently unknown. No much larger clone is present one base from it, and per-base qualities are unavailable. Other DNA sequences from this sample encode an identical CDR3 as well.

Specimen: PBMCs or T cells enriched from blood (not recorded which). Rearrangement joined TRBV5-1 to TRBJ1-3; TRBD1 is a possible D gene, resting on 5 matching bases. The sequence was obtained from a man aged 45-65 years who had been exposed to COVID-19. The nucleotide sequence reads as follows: TGCGCCAGCAGCTTGGTGTCGGGGGATTCTGGAAACACCATATATTTT. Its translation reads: CASSLVSGDSGNTIYF.